Given below is one TCR beta chain in context. Its antigen is unknown. Trimming shortened V by 3 bases and J by 8 bases, and 6 bases separated the two germline ends. From germline, CDR1 is DFQATT and CDR2 SNEGSKA (reference sequence). The CDR3 totals 10 residues. The data were taken from a study of cytomegalovirus exposure and HLA in healthy donors. Study details: Later, an analysis reported that the 110 or so validation repertoires had used the same platform as the roughly 720 first-cohort repertoires.

Study findings and constraints: Reports described diagnosis of cytomegalovirus status by the classifier as highly specific and sensitive. Cytomegalovirus association was assigned to more than 150 TCR beta chains. Rare sequences made up most TCRs, while some public TCRs were found in many donors.

TCRdb keeps only in-frame clones here, not all; method: immunoSEQ multiplex PCR. Of about 190,000 clones detected, about 84% appear once; the ten largest clones hold more than 1.1%. The TCR was taken from a woman between 18 and 29 years old in good health and CMV-seronegative. The specimen was PBMCs. The V and J genes are TRBV20-1 and TRBJ2-3; D is possibly TRBD2 (5 bases). The CDR3 nucleotides read TGCAGTGCTAGTGCGGGTACGCAGTATTTT. Amino acid sequence: CSASAGTQYF.